This T cell receptor (beta chain) was captured by sequencing in a study of blood T cell repertoires in COVID-19. Across the study: Spain, Italy and the United States supplied samples that represented acute and convalescent COVID-19. In each case, the material was cDNA or gDNA derived from T cells, B-cell-depleted T cells, or PBMCs.

V was cut by 5 bases and J by 4 bases, with 14 bases left in between. From germline, CDR1 is SEHNR and CDR2 FQNEAQ (reference sequence). The CDR3 spans 14 residues. In the original workflow: Reference gene primer amplification gave estimated nucleated cell counts. Method: immunoSEQ multiplex PCR; TCRdb's copy keeps in-frame clones and lacks some. That table gives V, J and clone size, and the DNA gave D and trimming. In the table there are fewer than 65,000 clones, roughly 74% of which are singletons. The V call is TRBV7-9, the J call TRBJ2-5; D is ambiguous. The receptor's source is a human donor in a cohort sampled during active COVID-19. Sequenced input: peripheral blood. CDR3 in DNA: TGTGCCAGCAGCCTAAGTGCCTTGATAGAGACCCAGTACTTC. As protein: CASSLSALIETQYF. The full variable domain, in which reference TRBV7-9 and TRBJ2-5 provide the parts outside the CDR3, is DTGVSQNPRHKITKRGQNVTFRCDPISEHNRLYWYRQTLGQGPEFLTYFQNEAQLEKSRLLSDRFSAERPKGSFSTLEIQRTEQGDSAMYLCASSLSALIETQYFGPGTRLLVL.